Presented here are 11 T cell receptor beta chains from one specimen sequenced in a study of T-cell reconstitution after alpha-beta-depleted transplantation in children. It was with unique molecular identifiers that the TCRbeta library was prepared. MiXCR, run by TCRdb on the PCR reads, gives a single entry per CDR3 protein. The profile shows approximately 980,000 distinct CDR3 sequences, about 29% of them singletons. Source: PBMCs, mostly from graft donor cells, taken 360 days after TCRalphabeta/CD19-depleted stem cell transplant. These receptors all stem from a boy under three years old who had a stem cell transplant for SCID, so the T cells may come from the graft donor.

This sequence joins TRBV7-2 and TRBJ2-3, with 12 bases identical to TRBD2. J was trimmed by 5 bases and V by 5 bases; bases with no gene match: 11. The germline V gene has CDR1 SGHTA and CDR2 FQGNSA. CDR3 length equals 17 residues. The CDR3 protein is CASSLILAGGPVDTQYF. The CDR3 DNA is TGTGCCAGCAGCCTCATCCTAGCGGGGGGGCCTGTAGATACGCAGTATTTT.

In DNA, the CDR3 is TGTGCCAGCAGCTTAGGGACCACAGGAATTCTGAACACTGAAGCTTTCTTT. It translates to CASSLGTTGILNTEAFF. V and J are TRBV7-9 and TRBJ1-1, with D possibly being TRBD1 (5 bases). The CDR3 runs to 17 residues. V was pared by 1 base and J by 0 bases, with 15 bases between. Germline assignment: CDR1 SEHNR and CDR2 FQNEAQ (reference sequence).

This chain links TRBV5-5 with TRBJ2-2; no clear D. V lost 5 bases and J lost 5, with 10 bases in between. Germline V gene lookup returns CDR1 SGHKS and CDR2 YYEKEE (reference sequence). This CDR3 comprises 13 residues. Here the CDR3 DNA reads TGTGCCAGCAGTCTCTCTTTGACCGGGGAGCTGTTTTTT. Amino acid sequence: CASSLSLTGELFF.

The genes are TRBV20-1 and TRBJ2-2; 14 bases align to TRBD2. Unmatched junction bases numbered 3, after V lost 6 bases and J lost 0 bases. Germline assignment: CDR1 DFQATT and CDR2 SNEGSKA (reference sequence). This CDR3 contains 16 residues. The CDR3 sequence: CSAQTSGGANTGELFF. DNA for the CDR3: TGCAGTGCCCAGACTAGCGGGGGGGCGAACACCGGGGAGCTGTTTTTT.

This clonotype was found a few times. The J gene is TRBJ2-7, the V gene TRBV10-3; 7 bases fit TRBD1. Germline V gene data show CDR1 as ENHRY and CDR2 as SYGVKD. The CDR3 has 13 residues. V dropped 6 bases and J dropped 5; count of bases not matched to a gene: 7. CDR3 sequence reads: CAISPTGPHEQYF. The CDR3 DNA follows: TGTGCCATCAGCCCGACAGGGCCCCACGAGCAGTACTTC.

This clonotype was detected a few times. J is TRBJ2-3 and V is TRBV5-1; no definite D call. The CDR3 extends over 14 amino acids. V was pared by 5 bases and J by 5 bases, with 15 bases between. Germline CDR1 SGHRS, CDR2 YFSETQ. CDR3 coding DNA: TGCGCCAGCAGTGTGGGCCGACCTGAAGATACGCAGTATTTT. It is translated as CASSVGRPEDTQYF.

At least ten counts were recorded for this clonotype. The germline gene is not matched at one end of the junction; a read error may be the cause. V and J are TRBV29-1 and TRBJ2-5; TRBD1 matches at 8 bases. Germline CDR1 SQVTM, CDR2 ANQGSEA. This CDR3 comprises 15 residues. The CDR3 region is CSVEADRVSREAQYF. The CDR3 DNA is TGCAGCGTTGAAGCGGACAGGGTCTCTCGAGAGGCCCAGTACTTC.

The genes are TRBV12-3 or TRBV12-4 and TRBJ2-1; 10 bases match TRBD2. V trimming: 1 base; J trimming: 7 bases; junction bases outside the gene matches: 7. The CDR3 is 16 residues long. CDR3 coding DNA: TGTGCCAGCAGTTTAGTCAGGCTAGCGGGGGTGAATGAGCAGTTCTTC. Amino acid sequence: CASSLVRLAGVNEQFF.

This clonotype occurred a few times. Relative to the germline gene, one junction end is altered; a read error may explain this. The V gene is TRBV27, the J gene TRBJ2-3; TRBD2 aligns across 10 bases. Germline lookup yields CDR1 MNHEY and CDR2 SMNVEV (reference sequence). The CDR3 is 17 residues long. The CDR3 sequence is CASSLSQTSGPGDTQYF. Here the CDR3 DNA reads TGTGCCAGCAGCTTATCCCAGACTAGCGGGCCGGGGGATACGCAGTATTTT.

The chain is built from TRBV9 and TRBJ2-7, with D possibly TRBD1 on 5 matching bases. Trimming pared 4 bases from V and 3 bases from J, leaving 11 bases between. Germline V gene data show CDR1 as SGDLS and CDR2 as YYNGEE. This CDR3 spans 13 amino acids. CDR3 region: CASSTGPIYEQYF. DNA for the CDR3: TGTGCCAGCAGCACAGGTCCGATCTACGAGCAGTACTTC.

The chain couples TRBV20-1 to TRBJ1-6; D unresolved. V was clipped by 6 bases and J by 6 bases, with 12 bases between them. The CDR3 runs to 13 residues. Germline CDR1 reads DFQATT; CDR2 reads SNEGSKA (reference sequence). The CDR3 bases are TGCAGTGCCCAAACGTATGGTAATTCACCCCTCCACTTT. Its protein product is CSAQTYGNSPLHF.